One sample yielded the 21 T cell receptor beta chains listed below, sequenced in a study of blood T cell repertoires in COVID-19. Generated by immunoSEQ multiplex PCR, the TCRdb table keeps only in-frame clones and is missing some. The sample lists under 250,000 clones; 65% to 90% were seen once. Specimen: peripheral blood. The origin of the receptors is a woman between 65 and 79 years old with COVID-19, enrolled during active disease.

The chain combines TRBV7-9 with TRBJ2-2, with D possibly being TRBD1 (6 bases). The V end was cut by 6 bases, the J end by 4 bases, with 21 bases between. The V gene's germline CDR1 is SEHNR and CDR2 FQNEAQ (reference sequence). This CDR3 comprises 17 residues. The CDR3 reads CASSPTWGLEGTGELFF. The CDR3 DNA is TGTGCCAGCAGTCCTACTTGGGGGCTCGAGGGCACCGGGGAGCTGTTTTTT.

The rearrangement links TRBV11-2 to TRBJ2-1; 8 bases line up with TRBD2. Germline trimming cut 4 bases from V and 6 bases from J; bases unmatched to any gene: 5. Germline V lookup: CDR1 SGHAT, CDR2 FQNNGV. This CDR3 is 14 amino acids long. Here the CDR3 reads CASSSYSGTNEQFF. DNA of the CDR3: TGTGCCAGCAGCTCGTATAGCGGGACCAATGAGCAGTTCTTC. Supplemented by reference TRBV11-2 and TRBJ2-1, the full variable domain reads EAGVAQSPRYKIIEKRQSVAFWCNPISGHATLYWYQQILGQGPKLLIQFQNNGVVDDSQLPKDRFSAERLKGVDSTLKIQPAKLEDSAVYLCASSSYSGTNEQFFGPGTRLTVL.

The chain couples TRBV27 to TRBJ1-1, with TRBD1 identical over 10 bases. The V gene's germline CDR1 is MNHEY and CDR2 SMNVEV (reference sequence). With 5 bases clipped from V and 7 bases from J, the junction kept 10 bases outside the gene matches. The CDR3 spans 15 residues. CDR3 amino acids: CASSRSGQGEGEAFF. The CDR3 nucleotides read TGTGCCAGCAGTAGATCCGGACAGGGGGAGGGTGAAGCTTTCTTT.

The V call is TRBV4-2, the J call TRBJ1-2, with TRBD1 identical over 7 bases. Trimming removed 0 bases from V and 6 bases from J; junction bases left unmatched: 7. The CDR3 is 15 amino acids. Germline loops: CDR1 LGHNA, CDR2 YNFKEQ. The CDR3 protein is CASSQDRAGGDGYTF. In nucleotides, the CDR3 is TGTGCCAGCAGCCAAGACAGGGCAGGGGGAGATGGCTACACCTTC.

The chain couples TRBV18 to TRBJ1-1; 10 bases align to TRBD1. Germline V gene sequence: CDR1 KGHSH, CDR2 LQKENI. This CDR3 has 16 amino acids. Trimming cost V 2 bases and J 4 bases; bases outside gene matches: 7. CDR3: CASSPSAGQGGTEAFF. Written as DNA, the CDR3 is TGTGCCAGCTCACCAAGCGCTGGACAGGGGGGCACTGAAGCTTTCTTT.

V and J are TRBV5-8 and TRBJ2-3; D is unclear. The CDR3 contains 12 residues. Trimming pared 1 base from V and 13 bases from J, leaving 13 bases between. Germline V lookup: CDR1 SGHTS, CDR2 YDEGEE. The CDR3: CASSLRSSLEYF. CDR3 sequence (DNA): TGTGCCAGCAGCTTGCGGAGCTCCCTGGAGTATTTT.

The V call is TRBV27, the J call TRBJ2-2, with a tentative D call TRBD1 (6 bases). The V gene lost 5 bases and the J gene lost 5 bases, with 9 bases spanning the gap. Germline V gives CDR1 MNHEY, CDR2 SMNVEV (reference sequence). The CDR3 sequence is 13 residues long. The CDR3 bases are TGTGCCAGCAGTCGAGGGGGAACCGGGGAGCTGTTTTTT. Protein sequence: CASSRGGTGELFF.

This chain links TRBV5-1 with TRBJ1-6; TRBD1 agrees at 9 bases. The ends lost 0 bases at V and 10 bases at J; junction bases unmatched: 5. Germline V lookup: CDR1 SGHRS, CDR2 YFSETQ. The CDR3 contains 15 residues. DNA for the CDR3: TGCGCCAGCAGCTTGGGGGGGACAGGGAGATCACCCCTCCACTTT. Protein sequence: CASSLGGTGRSPLHF.

The chain uses TRBV3-1 (or the pseudogene TRBV3-2) and TRBJ2-1; D not resolved. The germline V gene has CDR1 LGHDT and CDR2 YNNKEL (reference sequence). The CDR3 runs to 15 residues. V lost 1 base, J lost 5 bases, and 12 bases lay in between. Here the CDR3 reads CASSQVSAGNNEQFF. CDR3 in DNA: TGTGCCAGCAGCCAAGTGTCGGCAGGAAACAATGAGCAGTTCTTC.

This chain connects TRBV4-3 to TRBJ1-1, with D maybe TRBD1 (6 bases). The CDR3 runs 15 residues. Germline CDR1 is LGHNA and CDR2 is YSLEER. Trimming took 4 bases from V and 8 from J, leaving 20 bases between them. CDR3 sequence: CASSRLSTGNPEAFF. For the CDR3, the DNA is TGCGCCAGCAGCCGCCTCTCCACAGGGAACCCCGAAGCTTTCTTT.

The chain is built from TRBV5-1 and TRBJ1-1, with 9 bases lining up with TRBD1. Unmatched junction bases numbered 9, after V lost 2 bases and J lost 4 bases. The CDR3 is 16 residues long. Germline-derived CDR1 and CDR2 are SGHRS and YFSETQ. The CDR3 sequence: CASSLRPGQGRTEAFF. The DNA of the CDR3 is TGCGCCAGCAGCTTAAGACCGGGACAGGGTCGCACTGAAGCTTTCTTT.

The chain carries TRBV5-5 and TRBJ1-3, with 7 bases identical to TRBD1. After removal of 0 bases from V and 0 bases from J, the junction contained 3 bases not matched to a gene. The germline V gene encodes CDR1 SGHKS and CDR2 YYEKEE (reference sequence). The CDR3 runs to 16 residues. The DNA for the CDR3 is TGTGCCAGCAGCTTGGGAGGGGGCATCTCTGGAAACACCATATATTTT. It is translated as CASSLGGGISGNTIYF.

The chain combines TRBV7-2 with TRBJ1-5, with TRBD1 identical over 9 bases. Germline assignment: CDR1 SGHTA and CDR2 FQGNSA. Trimming cost V 5 bases and J 0 bases; bases outside gene matches: 11. The CDR3 runs 18 residues. The CDR3 DNA follows: TGTGCCAGCAGCCGGGGATTTGGGACAGGGCGTAGCAATCAGCCCCAGCATTTT. Amino acid sequence: CASSRGFGTGRSNQPQHF. The full variable domain, in which reference TRBV7-2 and TRBJ1-5 provide the parts outside the CDR3, is GAGVSQSPSNKVTEKGKDVELRCDPISGHTALYWYRQSLGQGLEFLIYFQGNSAPDKSGLPSDRFSAERTGGSVSTLTIQRTQQEDSAVYLCASSRGFGTGRSNQPQHFGDGTRLSIL.

This clone was detected only a few times. At the DNA level, this CDR3 is encoded by other sequences in the same sample as well. The chain couples TRBV6-5 to TRBJ2-3; no firm D call. Trimming took 3 bases from V and 1 from J, leaving 8 bases between them. CDR3 length equals 14 residues. Germline CDR1 MNHEY, CDR2 SVGAGI. The CDR3 sequence is CASSYPSGTDTQYF. Here the CDR3 DNA reads TGTGCCAGCAGTTATCCCAGCGGCACAGATACGCAGTATTTT.

This chain links TRBV7-2 with TRBJ1-2; D might be TRBD1 (5 bases). CDR1 and CDR2 from the germline V gene are SGHTA and FQGNSA. The CDR3 consists of 15 residues. The V gene lost 1 base and the J gene lost 6 bases, with 15 bases spanning the gap. CDR3 sequence (DNA): TGTGCCAGCAGCTTAGACTACGGATCCAGGGATGGCTACACCTTC. This codes for CASSLDYGSRDGYTF.

The V call is TRBV19, the J call TRBJ1-5; tentative D call: TRBD1 (5 bases). CDR1 is LNHDA, CDR2 SQIVND, per germline (reference sequence). V lost 4 bases and J lost 0, with 7 bases in between. The CDR3 sequence is 14 residues long. The DNA of the CDR3 is TGTGCCAGTAGTAAGGGGAATAGCAATCAGCCCCAGCATTTT. This translates into CASSKGNSNQPQHF.

The chain is built from TRBV11-2 and TRBJ1-1; tentative D call: TRBD1 (6 bases). Germline V gene data show CDR1 as SGHAT and CDR2 as FQNNGV. With 4 bases removed from V and 4 bases from J, the gap between germline ends came to 16 bases. This CDR3 has 15 residues. This CDR3 reads CASSSTGGGGTEAFF. The CDR3, as DNA: TGTGCCAGCAGCTCGACAGGCGGCGGGGGCACTGAAGCTTTCTTT.

The chain is built from TRBV7-2 and TRBJ2-7; TRBD1 matches at 10 bases. J lost 4 bases, V lost 4 bases, and 4 bases had no gene match. The germline V gene encodes CDR1 SGHTA and CDR2 FQGNSA. This CDR3 is built from 14 residues. CDR3 region: CASSSGTGEYEQYF. The CDR3 bases are TGTGCCAGCAGCTCAGGGACAGGGGAATACGAGCAGTACTTC. Based on the CDR3 plus reference TRBV7-2 and TRBJ2-7, the full variable domain is GAGVSQSPSNKVTEKGKDVELRCDPISGHTALYWYRQSLGQGLEFLIYFQGNSAPDKSGLPSDRFSAERTGGSVSTLTIQRTQQEDSAVYLCASSSGTGEYEQYFGPGTRLTVT.

V usage is TRBV5-8 and J usage is TRBJ1-4; D gene unclear. Trimming shortened V by 0 bases and J by 0 bases, and 9 bases separated the two germline ends. The length of the CDR3 is 16 residues. Germline V gene data show CDR1 as SGHTS and CDR2 as YDEGEE. The CDR3 protein is CASSLGGSTTNEKLFF. DNA for the CDR3: TGTGCCAGCAGCTTGGGTGGGAGTACAACTAATGAAAAACTGTTTTTT.

The chain links TRBV19 to TRBJ1-6; 7 bases match TRBD1. CDR3 length: 16 amino acids. J was trimmed by 5 bases and V by 1 base; bases with no gene match: 5. In germline, CDR1 is LNHDA, CDR2 SQIVND (reference sequence). CDR3 nucleotides: TGTGCCAGTAGTATAGGGACAGGATATGATAATTCACCCCTCCACTTT. Its translation: CASSIGTGYDNSPLHF.

The V gene is TRBV6-5, the J gene TRBJ1-6; D is uncertain. The CDR3 consists of 13 residues. The germline CDR1 and CDR2 sequences are MNHEY and SVGAGI. Deletions cut 6 bases from V and 3 bases from J, with 6 bases between. CDR3: CASRQSYNSPLHF. As DNA, the CDR3 is TGTGCCAGCAGACAGAGCTATAATTCACCCCTCCACTTT.